These 3 T cell receptor beta chains came from one sample sequenced in a study of T cell changes during pregnancy in multiple sclerosis. Assay used: immunoSEQ multiplex PCR; TCRdb lists only in-frame clones, some missing. Here the sample spans 50,000 to 65,000 clones, around 85% being singletons. The sample was CD4+ T cells from peripheral blood mononuclear cells, taken in the third trimester of pregnancy. The receptor source for this set is a female donor with multiple sclerosis, enrolled in a pregnancy study.

V usage is TRBV2 and J usage is TRBJ1-3; D is unresolved. This CDR3 has 13 residues. V was clipped by 6 bases and J by 4 bases, with 10 bases between them. Germline V gives CDR1 SNHLY, CDR2 FYNNEI. The CDR3 reads CASREDGGNTIYF. The CDR3 bases are TGTGCCAGCAGGGAGGACGGAGGAAACACCATATATTTT.

The chain links TRBV19 to TRBJ2-7; TRBD1 is a possible D gene (6 bases). The germline V and J ends were trimmed by 4 bases and 7 bases, with 17 bases remaining between them. Per germline, CDR1 LNHDA and CDR2 SQIVND (reference sequence). The CDR3 has 14 amino acids. In DNA, the CDR3 is TGTGCCAGTAGTACTTACAGGGAGAATTCGGAGCAGTACTTC. It specifies CASSTYRENSEQYF. Full variable domain (outside the CDR3, taken from reference TRBV19 and TRBJ2-7): DGGITQSPKYLFRKEGQNVTLSCEQNLNHDAMYWYRQDPGQGLRLIYYSQIVNDFQKGDIAEGYSVSREKKESFPLTVTSAQKNPTAFYLCASSTYRENSEQYFGPGTRLTVT.

The chain is built from TRBV25-1 and TRBJ2-1; D may be TRBD1 (5 bases). The CDR3 sequence is 18 residues long. Deletions cut 3 bases from V and 5 bases from J, with 23 bases between. Germline loops: CDR1 MGHDK, CDR2 SYGVNS. The CDR3 DNA reads TGTGCCAGCAGTGACCATCGACAGTTGGGTGTTGACCACAATGAGCAGTTCTTC. Protein product: CASSDHRQLGVDHNEQFF.